Shown below are 20 T cell receptor beta chains from a single sample sequenced in a study of cytomegalovirus exposure and HLA in healthy donors. PCR used 60 Vbeta primers and 13 Jbeta primers. Clones were read by immunoSEQ multiplex PCR, and TCRdb kept only the in-frame ones, dropping some. Among roughly 120,000 clones listed, 79% were seen once. The material sequenced was PBMCs. The receptors originated from a man in his late teens or twenties in good health and CMV-seronegative.

The V call is TRBV27, the J call TRBJ1-1; TRBD1 agrees at 8 bases. The V gene's germline CDR1 is MNHEY and CDR2 SMNVEV (reference sequence). CDR3 length equals 16 residues. V lost 2 bases to trimming and J lost 0 bases; unmatched junction nucleotides: 5. CDR3 nucleotides: TGTGCCAGCAGTTTACCTCCAGGGGGCTTGAACACTGAAGCTTTCTTT. This gives the protein CASSLPPGGLNTEAFF.

V is TRBV28 and J is TRBJ2-3; the D gene is possibly TRBD2 (6 bases). The CDR3 is 16 residues long. V was pared by 1 base and J by 2 bases, with 13 bases between. Germline CDR1 reads MDHEN; CDR2 reads SYDVKM. CDR3 in amino acids: CASSLSTSRSTDTQYF. The DNA of the CDR3 is TGTGCCAGCAGTTTATCCACTAGCCGTTCCACAGATACGCAGTATTTT. The variable domain in full, with the rest retrieved from reference TRBV28 and TRBJ2-3, is DVKVTQSSRYLVKRTGEKVFLECVQDMDHENMFWYRQDPGLGLRLIYFSYDVKMKEKGDIPEGYSVSREKKERFSLILESASTNQTSMYLCASSLSTSRSTDTQYFGPGTRLTVL.

The genes are TRBV27 and TRBJ2-7, with 8 bases aligning to TRBD1. After removal of 5 bases from V and 2 bases from J, the junction contained 8 bases not matched to a gene. Germline lookup yields CDR1 MNHEY and CDR2 SMNVEV (reference sequence). The CDR3 totals 15 residues. The CDR3 DNA is TGTGCCAGCAGTCCCGATAGACAGGGGCCCTACGAGCAGTACTTC. This translates into CASSPDRQGPYEQYF.

The chain couples TRBV28 to TRBJ1-2; D might be TRBD1 (6 bases). Trimming took off 2 bases at V and 8 bases at J, with 12 bases between the two ends. There are 13 residues in the CDR3. Germline V lookup: CDR1 MDHEN, CDR2 SYDVKM. CDR3: CASSLGYREGYTF. DNA for the CDR3: TGTGCCAGCAGTTTAGGGTACAGGGAGGGCTACACCTTC.

The chain carries TRBV2 and TRBJ2-1; TRBD2 matches 14 bases. In germline, CDR1 is SNHLY, CDR2 FYNNEI. The V gene end was trimmed by 6 bases and the J gene end by 4 bases; junction bases not matched to a gene: 5. The CDR3 sequence is 16 residues long. The CDR3 is CASRGLAGVRYNEQFF. As DNA, the CDR3 is TGTGCCAGCAGGGGACTAGCGGGAGTTAGGTACAATGAGCAGTTCTTC.

The chain recombines TRBV6-5 with TRBJ2-3, with TRBD1 identical over 8 bases. This CDR3 region has 15 residues. The junction had 6 bases not matched to a gene; V was cut back by 6 bases and J by 1 base. The germline V gene encodes CDR1 MNHEY and CDR2 SVGAGI. DNA for the CDR3: TGTGCCAGCAGCGGGACAGGTTATGGCACAGATACGCAGTATTTT. Its protein is CASSGTGYGTDTQYF.

V usage is TRBV18 and J usage is TRBJ1-1, with 10 bases that match TRBD1. V was clipped by 6 bases and J by 5 bases; unmatched bases: 12. There are 16 residues in the CDR3. In germline, CDR1 is KGHSH, CDR2 LQKENI. CDR3 in amino acids: CASSPGTGVRGTEAFF. CDR3 coding DNA: TGTGCCAGCTCTCCCGGGACAGGGGTGAGAGGGACTGAAGCTTTCTTT.

The J gene is TRBJ2-1, the V gene TRBV9; TRBD1 matches 7 bases. The junction had 7 bases not matched to a gene; V was cut back by 1 base and J by 6 bases. Germline CDR1 reads SGDLS; CDR2 reads YYNGEE. The CDR3 totals 15 residues. CDR3 nucleotide sequence: TGTGCCAGCAGCGTATCCCCGACAGGGTCCAATGAGCAGTTCTTC. Encoded protein: CASSVSPTGSNEQFF.

CDR3 protein: CASSLGQGNTEAFF. As DNA, the CDR3 is TGTGCCAGCAGCTTAGGACAGGGGAACACTGAAGCTTTCTTT. The rearrangement links TRBV11-3 to TRBJ1-1; 7 bases align to TRBD1. Germline CDR1 and CDR2: SGHNT and YENEEA. V trimming: 1 base; J trimming: 1 base; junction bases outside the gene matches: 0. CDR3 size: 14 residues.

This clone was counted a single time. The rearrangement links TRBV7-3 to TRBJ2-1; TRBD2 is a possible D gene (6 bases). Looked up from germline, CDR1 is SGHTA and CDR2 is FQGTGA. CDR3 length: 20 amino acids. V was trimmed by 2 bases and J by 1 base, leaving 24 bases between them. CDR3 residues: CASSLLAPNGWEGSYNEQFF. The CDR3 bases are TGTGCCAGCAGCTTACTAGCGCCCAACGGCTGGGAAGGTTCCTACAATGAGCAGTTCTTC. The full variable domain, its missing parts supplied by reference TRBV7-3 and TRBJ2-1, is GAGVSQTPSNKVTEKGKYVELRCDPISGHTALYWYRQSLGQGPEFLIYFQGTGAADDSGLPNDRFFAVRPEGSVSTLKIQRTERGDSAVYLCASSLLAPNGWEGSYNEQFFGPGTRLTVL.

The V gene is TRBV6-6, the J gene TRBJ1-1; the D is unclear. The CDR3 is 13 amino acids. Deletions cut 5 bases from V and 1 base from J, with 8 bases between. Germline CDR1 and CDR2: MNHNY and SVGAGI (reference sequence). The CDR3 nucleotides read TGTGCCAGCAGTGACACCACGAACACTGAAGCTTTCTTT. This translates into CASSDTTNTEAFF.

The V gene is TRBV2, the J gene TRBJ1-2; TRBD1 agrees at 10 bases. V shed 3 bases, J shed 4 bases, and the junction held 5 bases outside the gene matches. The CDR3 length is 15 residues. CDR1 and CDR2 (germline): SNHLY, FYNNEI. The CDR3, as DNA: TGTGCCAGCAGTGACGGGACAGGGGTTGGCTATGGCTACACCTTC. Translating it yields CASSDGTGVGYGYTF.

The genes are TRBV7-8 and TRBJ1-1; D not certain. Germline CDR1 SGHVS, CDR2 FQNEAQ. The CDR3 spans 13 residues. Trimming removed 2 bases at V and 4 bases at J, with 8 bases between. Here the CDR3 DNA reads TGTGCCAGCAGCTTAACCGACACCACTGAAGCTTTCTTT. It translates to CASSLTDTTEAFF.

This chain joins TRBV7-9 and TRBJ1-1; 9 nucleotides agree with TRBD1. J gave up 8 bases and V 4 bases, and 2 bases lay outside the gene matches. The CDR3 has 12 amino acids. Germline V gene data show CDR1 as SEHNR and CDR2 as FQNEAQ (reference sequence). CDR3 protein: CASSYGTGEAFF. The CDR3, as DNA: TGTGCCAGCAGCTACGGGACAGGGGAAGCTTTCTTT. Full variable domain (remainder filled in from reference TRBV7-9 and TRBJ1-1): DTGVSQNPRHKITKRGQNVTFRCDPISEHNRLYWYRQTLGQGPEFLTYFQNEAQLEKSRLLSDRFSAERPKGSFSTLEIQRTEQGDSAMYLCASSYGTGEAFFGQGTRLTVV.

V is TRBV28 and J is TRBJ1-5, with 9 bases that match TRBD1. This CDR3 comprises 14 residues. The V gene's germline CDR1 is MDHEN and CDR2 SYDVKM. V lost 2 bases, J lost 8 bases, and 4 bases stayed unmatched. CDR3 nucleotide sequence: TGTGCCAGCAGTTTAATACAGGGGGCCGAGCCCCAGCATTTT. This translates into CASSLIQGAEPQHF.

This chain links TRBV4-2 with TRBJ2-1, with TRBD2 identical over 12 bases. CDR3 size: 13 residues. Trimming cost V 7 bases and J 13 bases; bases outside gene matches: 8. In germline, CDR1 is LGHNA, CDR2 YNFKEQ. CDR3 nucleotides: TGTGCCAGCATCCCTGGACTAGCGGGATACCAGTTCTTC. This translates into CASIPGLAGYQFF.

This clone showed up just a few times. The chain combines TRBV2 with TRBJ1-4, with D perhaps TRBD1 (5 bases). This CDR3 has 14 amino acids. The V gene's germline CDR1 is SNHLY and CDR2 FYNNEI. The ends were cut back, 6 bases at V and 5 bases at J, with 13 bases in the middle. The CDR3 region has the DNA TGTGCCAGCAGGGCTCTGGGGCTGAATGAAAAACTGTTTTTT. Amino acid sequence: CASRALGLNEKLFF.

This chain links TRBV9 with TRBJ2-2, with 10 nucleotides matching TRBD2. This CDR3 is 16 amino acids long. Per germline, CDR1 SGDLS and CDR2 YYNGEE. V shed 2 bases and J 5 bases; nucleotides not matched to a gene: 6. The CDR3: CASSVSGLAATGELFF. The DNA for the CDR3 is TGTGCCAGCAGCGTCTCAGGACTAGCGGCTACCGGGGAGCTGTTTTTT.

The V and J genes are TRBV7-3 and TRBJ2-1, with a weak D call TRBD2 (6 bases). Germline V CDR1 and CDR2: SGHTA, FQGTGA. V lost 0 bases and J 4 bases, leaving 10 bases between the germline ends. The CDR3 consists of 15 residues. The CDR3 sequence is CASSLTGDSYNEQFF. For the CDR3, the DNA is TGTGCCAGCAGCTTAACCGGGGACTCGTACAATGAGCAGTTCTTC.

The rearrangement joins TRBV27 to TRBJ1-2; D gene uncertain. Germline CDR1 reads MNHEY; CDR2 reads SMNVEV (reference sequence). The CDR3 sequence is 15 residues long. The V gene lost 6 bases and the J gene lost 0 bases, with 14 bases spanning the gap. The CDR3 region is CASSNLRGSNYGYTF. CDR3 DNA sequence: TGTGCCAGCAGCAACCTTAGAGGGTCTAACTATGGCTACACCTTC.